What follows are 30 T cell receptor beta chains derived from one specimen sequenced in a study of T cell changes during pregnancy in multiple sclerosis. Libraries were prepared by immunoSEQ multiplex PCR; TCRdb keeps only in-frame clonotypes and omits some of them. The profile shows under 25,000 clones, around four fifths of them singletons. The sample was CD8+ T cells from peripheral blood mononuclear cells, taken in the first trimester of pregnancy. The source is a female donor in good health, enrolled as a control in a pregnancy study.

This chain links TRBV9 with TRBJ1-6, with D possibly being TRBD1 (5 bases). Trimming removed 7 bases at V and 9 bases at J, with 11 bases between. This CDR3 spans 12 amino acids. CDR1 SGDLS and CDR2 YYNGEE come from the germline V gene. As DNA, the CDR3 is TGTGCCAGCGGAGATAGGGGTTCACCCCTCCACTTT. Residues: CASGDRGSPLHF.

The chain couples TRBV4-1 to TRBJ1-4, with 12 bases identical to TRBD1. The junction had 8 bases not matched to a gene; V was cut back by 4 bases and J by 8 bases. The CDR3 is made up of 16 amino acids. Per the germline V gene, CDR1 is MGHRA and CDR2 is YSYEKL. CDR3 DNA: TGCGCCAGCAGCCGGGAGCCGGGACAGGGGGCAGAAAAACTGTTTTTT. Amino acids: CASSREPGQGAEKLFF.

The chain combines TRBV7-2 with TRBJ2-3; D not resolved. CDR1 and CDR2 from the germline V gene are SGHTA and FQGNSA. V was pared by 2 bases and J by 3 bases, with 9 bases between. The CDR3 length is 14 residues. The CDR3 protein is CASSLSPGTDTQYF. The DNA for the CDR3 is TGTGCCAGCAGCTTATCCCCCGGGACAGATACGCAGTATTTT. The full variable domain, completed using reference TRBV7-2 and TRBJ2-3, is GAGVSQSPSNKVTEKGKDVELRCDPISGHTALYWYRQSLGQGLEFLIYFQGNSAPDKSGLPSDRFSAERTGGSVSTLTIQRTQQEDSAVYLCASSLSPGTDTQYFGPGTRLTVL.

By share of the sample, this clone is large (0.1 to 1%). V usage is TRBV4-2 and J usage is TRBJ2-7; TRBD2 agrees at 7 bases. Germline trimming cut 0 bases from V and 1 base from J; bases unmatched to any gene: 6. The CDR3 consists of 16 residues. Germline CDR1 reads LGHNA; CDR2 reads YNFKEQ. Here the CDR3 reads CASSQDGSGGSYEQYF. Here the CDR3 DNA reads TGTGCCAGCAGCCAAGATGGTTCGGGGGGTTCCTACGAGCAGTACTTC.

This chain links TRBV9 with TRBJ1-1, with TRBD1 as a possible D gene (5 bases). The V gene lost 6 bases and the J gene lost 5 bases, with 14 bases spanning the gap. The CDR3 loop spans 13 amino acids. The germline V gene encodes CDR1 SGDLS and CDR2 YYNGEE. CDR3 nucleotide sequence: TGTGCCAGCACCCCCGGGGGGAGGACTGAAGCTTTCTTT. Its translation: CASTPGGRTEAFF.

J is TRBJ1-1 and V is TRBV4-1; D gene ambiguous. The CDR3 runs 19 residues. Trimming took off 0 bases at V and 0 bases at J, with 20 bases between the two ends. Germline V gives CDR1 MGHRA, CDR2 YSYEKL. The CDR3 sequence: CASSQDPLRRTNMNTEAFF. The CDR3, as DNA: TGCGCCAGCAGCCAAGACCCCCTAAGGAGGACGAACATGAACACTGAAGCTTTCTTT.

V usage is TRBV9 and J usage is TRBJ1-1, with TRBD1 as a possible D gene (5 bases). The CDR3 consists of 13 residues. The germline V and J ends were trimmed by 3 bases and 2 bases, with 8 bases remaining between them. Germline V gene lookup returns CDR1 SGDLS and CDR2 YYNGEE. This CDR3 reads CASSGGDNTEAFF. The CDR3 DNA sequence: TGTGCCAGCAGCGGGGGGGACAACACTGAAGCTTTCTTT.

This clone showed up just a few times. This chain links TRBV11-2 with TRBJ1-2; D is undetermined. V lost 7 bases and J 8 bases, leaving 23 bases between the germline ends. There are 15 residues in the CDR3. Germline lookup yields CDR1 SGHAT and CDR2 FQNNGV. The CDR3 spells CASTSRPTPEGGYTF. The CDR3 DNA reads TGTGCCAGCACCTCAAGACCGACCCCGGAGGGAGGCTACACCTTC. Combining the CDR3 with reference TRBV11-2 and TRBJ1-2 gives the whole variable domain EAGVAQSPRYKIIEKRQSVAFWCNPISGHATLYWYQQILGQGPKLLIQFQNNGVVDDSQLPKDRFSAERLKGVDSTLKIQPAKLEDSAVYLCASTSRPTPEGGYTFGSGTRLTVV.

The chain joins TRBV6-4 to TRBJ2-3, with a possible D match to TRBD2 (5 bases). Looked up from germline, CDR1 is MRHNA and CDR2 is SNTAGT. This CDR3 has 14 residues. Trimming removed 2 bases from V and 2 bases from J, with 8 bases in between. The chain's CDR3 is CASSDADYTDTQYF. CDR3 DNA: TGTGCCAGCAGTGACGCCGACTACACAGATACGCAGTATTTT.

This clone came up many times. The CDR3 protein is CASSRTSGGAYEQYF. The CDR3 nucleotides read TGTGCCAGCAGTCGGACTAGCGGGGGGGCCTACGAGCAGTACTTC. The chain couples TRBV6-1 to TRBJ2-7; 15 bases are a match to TRBD2. The germline CDR1 and CDR2 sequences are MNHNS and SASEGT. The CDR3 runs 15 residues. The trim removed 5 bases at V and 2 bases at J, leaving 1 base unmatched.

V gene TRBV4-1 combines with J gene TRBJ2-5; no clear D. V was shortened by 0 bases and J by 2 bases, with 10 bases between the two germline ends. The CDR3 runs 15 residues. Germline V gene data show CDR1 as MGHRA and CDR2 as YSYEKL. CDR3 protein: CASSQDAASQETQYF. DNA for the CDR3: TGCGCCAGCAGCCAAGATGCTGCGTCTCAAGAGACCCAGTACTTC.

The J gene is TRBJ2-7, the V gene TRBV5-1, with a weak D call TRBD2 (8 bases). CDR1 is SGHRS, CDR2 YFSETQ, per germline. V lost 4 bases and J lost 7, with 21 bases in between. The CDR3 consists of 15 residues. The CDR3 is CASSGSGTAWSEQYF. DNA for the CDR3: TGCGCCAGCAGCGGTAGCGGGACAGCCTGGAGTGAGCAGTACTTC. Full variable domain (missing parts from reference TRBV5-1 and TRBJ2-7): KAGVTQTPRYLIKTRGQQVTLSCSPISGHRSVSWYQQTPGQGLQFLFEYFSETQRNKGNFPGRFSGRQFSNSRSEMNVSTLELGDSALYLCASSGSGTAWSEQYFGPGTRLTVT.

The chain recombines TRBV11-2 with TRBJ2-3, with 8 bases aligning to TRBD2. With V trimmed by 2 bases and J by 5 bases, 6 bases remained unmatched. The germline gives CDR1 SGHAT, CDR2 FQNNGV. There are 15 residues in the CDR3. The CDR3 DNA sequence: TGTGCCAGCAGCTTAACCAGCGGGGGCCTAGATACGCAGTATTTT. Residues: CASSLTSGGLDTQYF. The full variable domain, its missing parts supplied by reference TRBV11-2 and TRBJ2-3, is EAGVAQSPRYKIIEKRQSVAFWCNPISGHATLYWYQQILGQGPKLLIQFQNNGVVDDSQLPKDRFSAERLKGVDSTLKIQPAKLEDSAVYLCASSLTSGGLDTQYFGPGTRLTVL.

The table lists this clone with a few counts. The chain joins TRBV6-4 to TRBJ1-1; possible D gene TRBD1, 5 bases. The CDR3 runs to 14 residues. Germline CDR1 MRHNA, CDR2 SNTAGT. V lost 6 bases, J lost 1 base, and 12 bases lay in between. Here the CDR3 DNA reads TGTGCCAGCAGCGTCGGGGGGGGGAACACTGAAGCTTTCTTT. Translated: CASSVGGGNTEAFF.

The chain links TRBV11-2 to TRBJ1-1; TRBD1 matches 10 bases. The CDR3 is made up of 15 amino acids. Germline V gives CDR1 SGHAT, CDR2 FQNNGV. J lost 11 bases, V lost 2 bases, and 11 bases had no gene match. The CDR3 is CASSLSRGQGPGAFF. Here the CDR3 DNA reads TGTGCCAGCAGCTTATCGCGGGGACAGGGGCCGGGGGCTTTCTTT. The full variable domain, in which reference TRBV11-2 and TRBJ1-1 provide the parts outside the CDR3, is EAGVAQSPRYKIIEKRQSVAFWCNPISGHATLYWYQQILGQGPKLLIQFQNNGVVDDSQLPKDRFSAERLKGVDSTLKIQPAKLEDSAVYLCASSLSRGQGPGAFFGQGTRLTVV.

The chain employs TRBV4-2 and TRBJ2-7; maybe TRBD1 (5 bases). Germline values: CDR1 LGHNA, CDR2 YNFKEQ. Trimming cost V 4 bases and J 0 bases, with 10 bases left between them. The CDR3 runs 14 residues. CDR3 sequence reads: CASSPGRSSYEQYF. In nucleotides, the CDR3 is TGTGCCAGCAGCCCAGGGCGGAGCTCCTACGAGCAGTACTTC.

This CDR3 is CASSPRGRVATNEKLFF. The CDR3 bases are TGTGCCAGCAGCCCCCGTGGCAGGGTGGCAACTAATGAAAAACTGTTTTTT. The rearrangement joins TRBV9 to TRBJ1-4; D is perhaps TRBD1 (5 bases). Trimming removed 4 bases at V and 0 bases at J, with 16 bases between. From germline, CDR1 is SGDLS and CDR2 YYNGEE. This CDR3 is 17 amino acids long.

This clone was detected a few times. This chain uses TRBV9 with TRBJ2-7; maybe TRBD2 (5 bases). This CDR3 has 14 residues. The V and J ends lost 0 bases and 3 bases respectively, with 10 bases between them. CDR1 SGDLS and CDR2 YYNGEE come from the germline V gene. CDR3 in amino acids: CASSVGLGVYEQYF. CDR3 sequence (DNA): TGTGCCAGCAGCGTAGGACTGGGAGTCTACGAGCAGTACTTC.

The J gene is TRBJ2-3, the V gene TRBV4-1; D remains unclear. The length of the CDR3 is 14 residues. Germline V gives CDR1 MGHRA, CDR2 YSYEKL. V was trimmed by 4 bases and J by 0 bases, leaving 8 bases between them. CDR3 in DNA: TGCGCCAGCAGCCTTCTTTTTAGCACAGATACGCAGTATTTT. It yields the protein CASSLLFSTDTQYF.

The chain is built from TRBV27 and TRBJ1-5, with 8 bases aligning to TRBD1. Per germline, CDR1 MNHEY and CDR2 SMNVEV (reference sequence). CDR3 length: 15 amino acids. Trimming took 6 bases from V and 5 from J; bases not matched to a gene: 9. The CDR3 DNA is TGTGCCAGCAGCTCAAGACAGGGGAGGGATCAGCCCCAGCATTTT. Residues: CASSSRQGRDQPQHF.

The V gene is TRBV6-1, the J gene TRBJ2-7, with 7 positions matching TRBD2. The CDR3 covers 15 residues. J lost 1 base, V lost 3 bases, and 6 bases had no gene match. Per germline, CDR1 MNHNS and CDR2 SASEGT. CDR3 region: CASSDGAGQSYEQYF. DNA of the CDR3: TGTGCCAGCAGTGACGGAGCGGGGCAATCCTACGAGCAGTACTTC.

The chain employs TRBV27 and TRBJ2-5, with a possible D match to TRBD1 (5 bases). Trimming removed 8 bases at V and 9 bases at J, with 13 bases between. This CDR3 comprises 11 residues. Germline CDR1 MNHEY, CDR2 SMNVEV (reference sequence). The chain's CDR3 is CASGRVMAQYF. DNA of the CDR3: TGTGCCAGCGGCAGGGTTATGGCCCAGTACTTC.

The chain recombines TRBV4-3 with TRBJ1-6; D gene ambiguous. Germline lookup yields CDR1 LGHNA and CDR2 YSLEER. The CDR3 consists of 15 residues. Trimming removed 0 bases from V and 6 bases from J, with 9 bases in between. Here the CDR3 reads CASSQDAGFNSPLHF. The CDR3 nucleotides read TGCGCCAGCAGCCAAGACGCAGGATTTAATTCACCCCTCCACTTT.

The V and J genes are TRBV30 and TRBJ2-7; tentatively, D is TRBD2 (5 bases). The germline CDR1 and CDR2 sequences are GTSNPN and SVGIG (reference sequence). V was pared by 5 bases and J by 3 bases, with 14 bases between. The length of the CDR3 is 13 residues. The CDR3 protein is CAWGPGEYYEQYF. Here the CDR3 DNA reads TGTGCCTGGGGACCCGGGGAGTACTACGAGCAGTACTTC.

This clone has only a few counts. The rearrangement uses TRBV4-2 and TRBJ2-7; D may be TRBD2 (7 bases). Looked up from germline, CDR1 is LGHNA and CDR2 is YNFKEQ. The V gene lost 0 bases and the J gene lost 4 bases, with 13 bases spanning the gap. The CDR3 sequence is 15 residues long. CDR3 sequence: CASSQEEGGPYEQYF. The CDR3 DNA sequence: TGTGCCAGCAGCCAAGAGGAGGGGGGGCCGTACGAGCAGTACTTC.

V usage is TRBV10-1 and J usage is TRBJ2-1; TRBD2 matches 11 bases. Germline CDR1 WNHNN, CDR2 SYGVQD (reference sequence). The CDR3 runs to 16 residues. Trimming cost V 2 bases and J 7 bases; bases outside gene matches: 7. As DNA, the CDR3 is TGCGCCAGCAGTGAGAAGGGTAGCGGGAGGGCAAATGAGCAGTTCTTC. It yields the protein CASSEKGSGRANEQFF.

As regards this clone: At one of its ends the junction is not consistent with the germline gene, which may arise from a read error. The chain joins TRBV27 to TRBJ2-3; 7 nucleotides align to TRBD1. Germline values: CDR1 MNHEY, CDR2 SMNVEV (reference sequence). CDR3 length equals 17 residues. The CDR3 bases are TGTGCCGGCAGTGTGACCCGGACAGGCCAGCTCACAGATACGCAGTATTTT. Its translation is CAGSVTRTGQLTDTQYF.

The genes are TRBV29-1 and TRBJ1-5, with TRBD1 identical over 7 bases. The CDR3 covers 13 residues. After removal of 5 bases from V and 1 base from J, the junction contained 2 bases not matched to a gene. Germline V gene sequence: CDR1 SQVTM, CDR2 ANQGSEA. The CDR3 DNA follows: TGCAGCGTTCAGGGGGAAAGCAATCAGCCCCAGCATTTT. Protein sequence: CSVQGESNQPQHF. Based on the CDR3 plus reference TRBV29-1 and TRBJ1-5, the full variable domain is SAVISQKPSRDICQRGTSLTIQCQVDSQVTMMFWYRQQPGQSLTLIATANQGSEATYESGFVIDKFPISRPNLTFSTLTVSNMSPEDSSIYLCSVQGESNQPQHFGDGTRLSIL.

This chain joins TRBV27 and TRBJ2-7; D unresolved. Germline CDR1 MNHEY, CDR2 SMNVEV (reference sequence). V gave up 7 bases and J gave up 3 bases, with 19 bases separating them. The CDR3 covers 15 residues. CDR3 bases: TGTGCCAGCAACCCGGTTAACAGTCCCCTCTACGAGCAGTACTTC. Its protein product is CASNPVNSPLYEQYF.

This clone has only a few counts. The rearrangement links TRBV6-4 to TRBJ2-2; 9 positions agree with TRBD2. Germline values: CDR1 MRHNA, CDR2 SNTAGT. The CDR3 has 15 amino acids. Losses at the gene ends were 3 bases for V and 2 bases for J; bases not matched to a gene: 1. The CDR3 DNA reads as TGTGCCAGCAGTGAGCGGGGGGGTAACACCGGGGAGCTGTTTTTT. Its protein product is CASSERGGNTGELFF.